These 21 T cell receptor beta chains came from one sample sequenced in a study of beta chain features in type 1 diabetes. Investigators reverse transcribed all isolated RNA, so they sequenced expressed TCRB transcripts. The method was immunoSEQ multiplex PCR; TCRdb's version includes in-frame clones alone and lacks a portion of them. The sample shows around 250,000 clones, about 63% of them seen only once. The specimen sequenced was naive CD4+ T cells from blood. The receptors shown here come from a man in his thirties or forties in good health.

The V call is TRBV27, the J call TRBJ2-6; D is unclear. The CDR3 sequence is 13 residues long. V dropped 7 bases and J dropped 2 bases, with 6 bases sitting between them. The germline gives CDR1 MNHEY, CDR2 SMNVEV (reference sequence). The CDR3 bases are TGTGCCAGCACCGACACTGGGGCCAACGTCCTGACTTTC. This sequence encodes CASTDTGANVLTF.

The V and J genes are TRBV30 and TRBJ1-1; tentative D call: TRBD1 (5 bases). V lost 0 bases, J lost 6 bases, and 14 bases lay in between. The CDR3 is 14 amino acids. Per germline, CDR1 GTSNPN and CDR2 SVGIG (reference sequence). CDR3 loop: CAWSVGGRGSEAFF. The CDR3 coding sequence is TGTGCCTGGAGTGTGGGAGGGAGGGGATCTGAAGCTTTCTTT.

This clone was seen only once. This chain links TRBV4-2 with TRBJ2-3, with 11 bases matching TRBD2. J gave up 2 bases and V 3 bases, and 4 bases lay outside the gene matches. The CDR3 consists of 16 residues. CDR1 and CDR2 from the germline V gene are LGHNA and YNFKEQ. CDR3 amino acids: CASSHGTSGNTDTQYF. Here the CDR3 DNA reads TGTGCCAGCAGCCACGGGACTAGCGGCAACACAGATACGCAGTATTTT.

The chain has TRBV11-2 and TRBJ1-1; D uncertain. V gave up 6 bases and J gave up 4 bases, with 12 bases separating them. CDR1 and CDR2 from the germline V gene are SGHAT and FQNNGV. The CDR3 has 13 residues. The CDR3 sequence: CASRDGLGTEAFF. CDR3 coding DNA: TGTGCCAGCAGAGATGGACTAGGCACTGAAGCTTTCTTT.

The chain couples TRBV4-2 to TRBJ2-1; TRBD1 is a possible D gene (6 bases). CDR3 length: 15 amino acids. The germline CDR1 and CDR2 sequences are LGHNA and YNFKEQ. The V end was cut by 8 bases, the J end by 7 bases, with 21 bases between. DNA for the CDR3: TGTGCCAGCTCCAGAGGGGGTTCCTCGAGTAATGAGCAGTTCTTC. Encoded protein: CASSRGGSSSNEQFF.

A remark on this clone: Other nucleotide sequences from this sample produce the same CDR3. The genes are TRBV7-2 and TRBJ2-3; D remains unclear. CDR1 and CDR2 (germline): SGHTA, FQGNSA. V lost 1 base, J lost 1 base, and 9 bases lay in between. The CDR3 runs 15 residues. For the CDR3, the DNA is TGTGCCAGCAGCTTAGTAGCAGGAGGCACAGATACGCAGTATTTT. Translating gives CASSLVAGGTDTQYF.

This chain uses TRBV29-1 with TRBJ2-4; TRBD1 agrees at 9 bases. The ends lost 7 bases at V and 6 bases at J; junction bases unmatched: 10. This CDR3 region has 14 residues. Germline V gene data show CDR1 as SQVTM and CDR2 as ANQGSEA. The CDR3 protein is CSGSTGGQGNIQYF. The DNA for the CDR3 is TGCAGCGGGTCGACAGGGGGGCAAGGAAACATTCAGTACTTC.

This chain links TRBV25-1 with TRBJ1-2, with D possibly matching TRBD1 (6 bases). V was pared by 6 bases and J by 0 bases, with 11 bases between. CDR1 is MGHDK, CDR2 SYGVNS, per germline. The CDR3 has 14 amino acids. The CDR3 sequence: CASRETGANYGYTF. In DNA form, the CDR3 reads TGTGCCAGCAGGGAGACAGGTGCTAACTATGGCTACACCTTC.

Details on this clone: Within the sample, other DNA sequences also encode this same CDR3. The chain uses TRBV19 and TRBJ2-3, with D hard to call. Trimming shortened V by 7 bases and J by 3 bases, and 8 bases separated the two germline ends. The CDR3 extends over 12 amino acids. Germline V lookup: CDR1 LNHDA, CDR2 SQIVND (reference sequence). The CDR3 spells CASKGSTDTQYF. The CDR3 DNA is TGTGCCAGTAAGGGCAGTACAGATACGCAGTATTTT.

The chain couples TRBV29-1 to TRBJ2-3; 13 nucleotides line up with TRBD2. The CDR3 is made up of 14 amino acids. The trim removed 5 bases at V and 3 bases at J, leaving 2 bases unmatched. Germline lookup yields CDR1 SQVTM and CDR2 ANQGSEA. In DNA, the CDR3 is TGCAGCGTTACTAGCGGGGGGGCGACAGATACGCAGTATTTT. Residues: CSVTSGGATDTQYF.

The V and J genes are TRBV6-1 and TRBJ2-3; possibly TRBD1 for D (6 bases). The CDR3 is 13 amino acids. V was shortened by 4 bases and J by 2 bases, with 7 bases between the two germline ends. CDR1 is MNHNS, CDR2 SASEGT, per germline. CDR3 sequence (DNA): TGTGCCAGCAGTGGACAGGACACAGATACGCAGTATTTT. Protein product: CASSGQDTDTQYF.

This clone has only a few counts. This sequence joins TRBV19 and TRBJ2-1; D is ambiguous. Per the germline V gene, CDR1 is LNHDA and CDR2 is SQIVND (reference sequence). The V and J ends lost 0 bases and 9 bases respectively, with 12 bases between them. This CDR3 has 14 amino acids. This CDR3 reads CASSIESRLGEQFF. Written as DNA, the CDR3 is TGTGCCAGTAGTATAGAGTCTCGGTTAGGTGAGCAGTTCTTC.

This clone was picked up a small number of times. This chain connects TRBV7-2 to TRBJ2-1; D is unclear. The germline V gene encodes CDR1 SGHTA and CDR2 FQGNSA. V lost 6 bases and J lost 3, with 15 bases in between. The CDR3 loop spans 15 amino acids. The CDR3 DNA reads TGTGCCAGCAGGCTCTATGAAGGCCGCTACAATGAGCAGTTCTTC. Residues: CASRLYEGRYNEQFF.

The rearrangement links TRBV30 to TRBJ1-2; D ambiguous. Germline V gene data show CDR1 as GTSNPN and CDR2 as SVGIG (reference sequence). The CDR3 has 16 amino acids. V lost 0 bases and J 8 bases, leaving 22 bases between the germline ends. The CDR3 nucleotides read TGTGCCTGGAGTGTACTAGGGCTCCGGGCGGCTGCGGGCTACACCTTC. This encodes CAWSVLGLRAAAGYTF.

The CDR3 spells CASHPEGAAKNIQYF. CDR3 DNA sequence: TGTGCCAGCCATCCGGAGGGGGCAGCCAAAAACATTCAGTACTTC. V and J are TRBV28 and TRBJ2-4, with D possibly TRBD1 on 7 matching bases. Between the trimmed V and J ends, which lost 8 bases and 0 bases, there was a span of 14 bases. CDR1 is MDHEN, CDR2 SYDVKM, per germline. This CDR3 is 15 amino acids long.

The chain uses TRBV28 and TRBJ2-1; the D gene is possibly TRBD2 (5 bases). The V end was cut by 7 bases, the J end by 0 bases, with 16 bases between. The CDR3 is made up of 16 amino acids. CDR1 and CDR2 (germline): MDHEN, SYDVKM. Here the CDR3 DNA reads TGTGCCAGCATCACCTCTGGCGGAGGCTCCTACAATGAGCAGTTCTTC. It specifies CASITSGGGSYNEQFF.

This clone has just a few counts. V and J are TRBV29-1 and TRBJ2-5, with D tentatively TRBD2 (5 bases). The CDR3 spans 12 residues. Trimming shortened V by 6 bases and J by 2 bases, and 10 bases separated the two germline ends. Looked up from germline, CDR1 is SQVTM and CDR2 is ANQGSEA. CDR3 nucleotides: TGCAGCGTGAAGAGGGCTCAAGAGACCCAGTACTTC. Translation gives CSVKRAQETQYF. Together with reference TRBV29-1 and TRBJ2-5, the CDR3 gives the full variable domain: SAVISQKPSRDICQRGTSLTIQCQVDSQVTMMFWYRQQPGQSLTLIATANQGSEATYESGFVIDKFPISRPNLTFSTLTVSNMSPEDSSIYLCSVKRAQETQYFGPGTRLLVL.

V usage is TRBV6-5 and J usage is TRBJ2-1; 9 bases map to TRBD2. V lost 6 bases and J lost 1; bases outside the gene matches: 4. The CDR3 extends over 15 amino acids. Germline CDR1 MNHEY, CDR2 SVGAGI. CDR3 sequence: CASRREGASYNEQFF. The CDR3 DNA reads as TGTGCCAGCAGGCGGGAGGGAGCTTCCTACAATGAGCAGTTCTTC.

The J gene is TRBJ2-7, the V gene TRBV30, with no clear D. Trimming stripped 3 bases from V and 6 bases from J, with 12 bases between. The CDR3 consists of 12 residues. Germline V gene data show CDR1 as GTSNPN and CDR2 as SVGIG (reference sequence). CDR3 bases: TGTGCCTGGAGCGTCCTAGGAGTCGAGCAGTACTTC. Amino acid sequence: CAWSVLGVEQYF.

As regards this clone: The same CDR3 is also encoded by other DNA sequences in this sample. The rearrangement links TRBV28 to TRBJ2-7, with TRBD1 matching 8 bases. CDR1 is MDHEN, CDR2 SYDVKM, per germline. CDR3 length equals 13 residues. The ends lost 4 bases at V and 4 bases at J; junction bases unmatched: 3. The DNA of the CDR3 is TGTGCCAGCAGTTCCGGACAGGGATACGAGCAGTACTTC. It translates to CASSSGQGYEQYF.

CDR3 nucleotides: TGTGCCAGCAGCGGAGCACAGGGCGCTGCCTACGAGCAGTACTTC. Its translation: CASSGAQGAAYEQYF. V and J are TRBV7-6 and TRBJ2-7; D possibly corresponds to TRBD1 (6 bases). This CDR3 has 15 amino acids. Germline V lookup: CDR1 SGHVS, CDR2 FNYEAQ. Deletions cut 5 bases from V and 2 bases from J, with 16 bases between.